This TCR beta chain is from a study of T cell clones after liver transplantation. Whole-study context: As an antigen-independent comparator, third-party-reactive TCRbeta sequences came from pre-transplant mixed lymphocyte reactions.

In the case of this clone: As yet, its antigen is unknown.

Study-level findings and limits: The donor-reactive repertoire was only partly measurable in a couple of subjects, lacking donor cells. Post-transplant time points were not standardized, so conclusions are preliminary.

Generated by immunoSEQ multiplex PCR, the TCRdb table keeps only in-frame clones and is missing some. The data hold around 80,000 clones, with about 82% observed a single time. Sequencing was performed on CD4+ T cells from blood, taken 46 months after liver transplant. This TCR came from a human patient who received a liver transplant. The graft donor may account for some of the T cells.

The CDR3 loop reads CASSLGSSPYNEQFF. The CDR3 coding sequence is TGTGCCAGCAGCTTAGGCAGCTCCCCATACAATGAGCAGTTCTTC. V is TRBV7-6 and J is TRBJ2-1, with D unresolved. The V end was cut by 1 base, the J end by 4 bases, with 11 bases between. In germline, CDR1 is SGHVS, CDR2 FNYEAQ. The CDR3 covers 15 residues.